This passage covers 4 T cell receptor beta chains from one sample sequenced in a study of shared clonotypes between healthy human individuals. Profiling relied on immunoSEQ multiplex PCR, and the TCRdb table lists in-frame clones only, not all of them. The sample carries around 2.1 million clones, more than 90% recorded once. The specimen was naive CD4+ T cells sorted from blood. This sample's subset: CD45RA+ positively selected. The receptors derive from a man between 18 and 35 years old in good health.

This rearrangement joins TRBV5-4 to TRBJ2-1; D is unclear. Germline CDR1 and CDR2: SGHNT and YYREEE (reference sequence). Trimming took off 4 bases at V and 0 bases at J, with 11 bases between the two ends. The CDR3 extends over 15 amino acids. CDR3 sequence: CASSTWASSYNEQFF. The CDR3 DNA reads as TGTGCCAGCAGCACGTGGGCTAGCTCCTACAATGAGCAGTTCTTC.

The V call is TRBV30, the J call TRBJ2-1; D is perhaps TRBD2 (6 bases). V was shortened by 3 bases and J by 4 bases, with 13 bases between the two germline ends. Germline V CDR1 and CDR2: GTSNPN, SVGIG (reference sequence). CDR3 length equals 14 residues. CDR3 sequence (DNA): TGTGCCTGGAGGACCGGGACTTCTTACAATGAGCAGTTCTTC. Its protein is CAWRTGTSYNEQFF. Full variable domain (rest looked up from reference TRBV30 and TRBJ2-1): SQTIHQWPATLVQPVGSPLSLECTVEGTSNPNLYWYRQAAGRGLQLLFYSVGIGQISSEVPQNLSASRPQDRQFILSSKKLLLSDSGFYLCAWRTGTSYNEQFFGPGTRLTVL.

The rearrangement uses TRBV28 and TRBJ2-7; 11 nucleotides match TRBD1. This CDR3 region has 14 residues. Trimming cost V 2 bases and J 6 bases; bases outside gene matches: 3. Germline loops: CDR1 MDHEN, CDR2 SYDVKM. In DNA, the CDR3 is TGTGCCAGCAGTTTAGGGACAGGGGGAACCGAGCAGTACTTC. It specifies CASSLGTGGTEQYF.

V is TRBV7-9 and J is TRBJ2-5, with 14 bases aligning to TRBD2. Germline V gene lookup returns CDR1 SEHNR and CDR2 FQNEAQ (reference sequence). Trimming at V came to 5 bases and at J to 5 bases, leaving 13 bases not matched to a gene. There are 18 residues in the CDR3. For the CDR3, the DNA is TGTGCCAGCAGCCGAACGAGGGGACTAGCGGGAGTAGGCGAGACCCAGTACTTC. Residues: CASSRTRGLAGVGETQYF.